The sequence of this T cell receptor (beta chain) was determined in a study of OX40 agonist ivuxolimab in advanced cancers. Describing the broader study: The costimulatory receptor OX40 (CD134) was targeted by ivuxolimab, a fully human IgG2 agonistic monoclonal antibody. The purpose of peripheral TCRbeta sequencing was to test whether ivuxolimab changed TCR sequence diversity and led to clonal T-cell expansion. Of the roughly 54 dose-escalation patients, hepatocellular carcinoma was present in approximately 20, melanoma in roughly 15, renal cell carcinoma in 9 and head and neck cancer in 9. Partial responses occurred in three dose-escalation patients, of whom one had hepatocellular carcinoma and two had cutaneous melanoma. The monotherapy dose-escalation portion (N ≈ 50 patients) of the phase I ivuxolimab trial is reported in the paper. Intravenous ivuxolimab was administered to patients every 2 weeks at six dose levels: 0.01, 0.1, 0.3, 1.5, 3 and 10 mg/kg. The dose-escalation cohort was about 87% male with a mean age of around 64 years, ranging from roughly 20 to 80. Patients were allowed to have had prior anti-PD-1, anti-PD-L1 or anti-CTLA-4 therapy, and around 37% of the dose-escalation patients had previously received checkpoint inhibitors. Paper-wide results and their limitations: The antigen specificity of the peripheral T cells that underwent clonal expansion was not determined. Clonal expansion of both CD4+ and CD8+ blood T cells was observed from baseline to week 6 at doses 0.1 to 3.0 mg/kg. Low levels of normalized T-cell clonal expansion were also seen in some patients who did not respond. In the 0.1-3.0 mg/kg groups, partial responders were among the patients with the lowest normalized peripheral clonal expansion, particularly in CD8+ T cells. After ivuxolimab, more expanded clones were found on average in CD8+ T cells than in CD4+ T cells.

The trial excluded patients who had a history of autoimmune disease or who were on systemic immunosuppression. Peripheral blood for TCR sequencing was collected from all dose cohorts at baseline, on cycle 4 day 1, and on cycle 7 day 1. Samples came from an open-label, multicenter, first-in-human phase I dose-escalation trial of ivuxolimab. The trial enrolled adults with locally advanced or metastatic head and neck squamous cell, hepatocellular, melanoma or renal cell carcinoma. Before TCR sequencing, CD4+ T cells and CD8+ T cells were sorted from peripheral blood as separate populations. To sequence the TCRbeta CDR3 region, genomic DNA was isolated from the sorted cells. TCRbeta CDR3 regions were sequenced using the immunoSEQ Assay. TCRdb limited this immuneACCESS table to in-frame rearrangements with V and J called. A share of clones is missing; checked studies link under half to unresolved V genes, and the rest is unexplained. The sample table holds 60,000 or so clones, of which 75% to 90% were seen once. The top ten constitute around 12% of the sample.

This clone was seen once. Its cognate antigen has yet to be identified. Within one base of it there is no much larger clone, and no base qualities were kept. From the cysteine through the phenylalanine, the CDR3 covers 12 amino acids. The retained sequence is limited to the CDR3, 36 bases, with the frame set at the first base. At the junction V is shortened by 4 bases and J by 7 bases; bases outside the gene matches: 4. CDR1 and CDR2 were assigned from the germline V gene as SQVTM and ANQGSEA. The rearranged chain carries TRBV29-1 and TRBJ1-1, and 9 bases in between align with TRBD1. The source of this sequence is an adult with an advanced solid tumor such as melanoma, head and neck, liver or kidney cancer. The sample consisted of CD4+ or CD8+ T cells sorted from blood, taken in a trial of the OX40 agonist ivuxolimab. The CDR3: CSVVGTGSEAFF. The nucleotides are TGCAGCGTTGTAGGGACAGGGAGTGAAGCTTTCTTT. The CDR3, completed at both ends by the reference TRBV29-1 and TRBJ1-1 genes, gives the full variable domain SAVISQKPSRDICQRGTSLTIQCQVDSQVTMMFWYRQQPGQSLTLIATANQGSEATYESGFVIDKFPISRPNLTFSTLTVSNMSPEDSSIYLCSVVGTGSEAFFGQGTRLTVV.